This T cell receptor beta chain emerged from a study of blood T cells in healthy people across ages. CDR3 length equals 15 residues. The germline V gene encodes CDR1 ENHRY and CDR2 SYGVKD. V trimming: 6 bases; J trimming: 3 bases; junction bases outside the gene matches: 11. Sample-barcoded 5' priming and a J-beta primer mix drove a second PCR of roughly 7 to 11 cycles. TCRdb independently ran MiXCR on the 5' RACE reads; one entry per CDR3 protein. The sample includes approximately 940,000 distinct CDR3 sequences, about 48% of them seen just once. This clonotype has a handful of counts. The chain combines TRBV10-3 with TRBJ2-7, with 7 nucleotides matching TRBD1. This TCR came from a man in his thirties or forties in good health. Sequencing was done on a sample of blood. CDR3 nucleotide sequence: TGTGCCATCAGCTTGGACAGGACACTAAACTACGAGCAGTACTTC. This encodes CAISLDRTLNYEQYF.